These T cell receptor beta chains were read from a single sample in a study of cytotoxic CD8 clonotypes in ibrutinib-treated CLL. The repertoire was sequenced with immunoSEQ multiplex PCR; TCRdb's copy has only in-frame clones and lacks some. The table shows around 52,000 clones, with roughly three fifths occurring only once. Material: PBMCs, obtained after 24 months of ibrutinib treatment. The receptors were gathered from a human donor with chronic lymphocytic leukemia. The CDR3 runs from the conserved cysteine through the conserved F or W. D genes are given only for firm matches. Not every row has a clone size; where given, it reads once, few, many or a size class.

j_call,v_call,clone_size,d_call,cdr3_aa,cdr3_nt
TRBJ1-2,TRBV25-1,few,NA,CASSSAPTDHGYTF,TGTGCCAGCAGTTCAGCGCCAACTGACCATGGCTACACCTTC
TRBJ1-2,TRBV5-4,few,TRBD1,CASSSQGAYYGYTF,TGTGCCAGCAGCTCGCAGGGGGCGTACTATGGCTACACCTTC
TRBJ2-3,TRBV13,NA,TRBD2,CASSSGTSGRAGTDTQYF,TGTGCCAGCAGCTCCGGGACTAGCGGGAGGGCCGGCACAGATACGCAGTATTTT
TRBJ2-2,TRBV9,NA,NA,CASSFHRATNTGELFF,TGTGCCAGCAGCTTCCACAGGGCGACGAACACCGGGGAGCTGTTTTTT
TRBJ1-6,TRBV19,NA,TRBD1,CASSMGRDRPNSPLHF,TGTGCCAGTAGTATGGGCCGGGACAGACCAAATTCACCCCTCCACTTT
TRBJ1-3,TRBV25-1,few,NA,CASSEERSGNTIYF,TGTGCCAGCAGTGAGGAGCGTTCCGGAAACACCATATATTTT
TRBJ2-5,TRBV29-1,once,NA,CSVDPGAGETQYF,TGCAGCGTTGATCCGGGGGCGGGGGAGACCCAGTACTTC
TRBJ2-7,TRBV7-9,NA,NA,CASSFLRQVAYEQYF,TGTGCCAGCAGCTTCCTAAGACAGGTCGCCTACGAGCAGTACTTC
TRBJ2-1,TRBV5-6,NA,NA,CASSLFRLDNEQFF,TGTGCCAGCAGCTTGTTCCGACTAGACAATGAGCAGTTCTTC
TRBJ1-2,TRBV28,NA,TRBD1,CASSLVGQGNYGYTF,TGTGCCAGCAGTTTAGTTGGACAGGGGAACTATGGCTACACCTTC
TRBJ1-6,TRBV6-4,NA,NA,CASRADSTSNSPLHF,TGTGCCAGCAGGGCGGACAGCACGAGTAATTCACCCCTCCACTTT
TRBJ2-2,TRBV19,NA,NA,CASSITRNTGELFF,TGTGCCAGTAGTATAACTCGGAACACCGGGGAGCTGTTTTTT
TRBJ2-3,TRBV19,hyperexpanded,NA,CASKEGASGTDTQYF,TGTGCCAGTAAGGAGGGGGCTAGCGGCACAGATACGCAGTATTTT
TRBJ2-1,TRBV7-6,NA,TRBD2,CASSHTSGEQFF,TGTGCCAGCAGTCATACTAGCGGTGAGCAGTTCTTC
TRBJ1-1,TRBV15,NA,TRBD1,CATSYGQDEAFF,TGTGCCACCAGCTACGGACAGGACGAAGCTTTCTTT
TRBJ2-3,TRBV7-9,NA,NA,CASSLAKFTDTQYF,TGTGCCAGCAGCTTAGCTAAATTCACAGATACGCAGTATTTT
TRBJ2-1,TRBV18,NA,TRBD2,CASSREGYNEQFF,TGTGCCAGCTCACGGGAGGGGTACAATGAGCAGTTCTTC
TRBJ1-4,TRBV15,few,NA,CATSRDGGEKLFF,TGTGCCACCAGCAGAGATGGTGGGGAAAAACTGTTTTTT
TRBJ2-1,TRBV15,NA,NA,CATSRDFGGLNEQFF,TGTGCCACCAGCAGAGATTTCGGAGGCCTCAATGAGCAGTTCTTC
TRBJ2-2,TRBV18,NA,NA,CASSPKPGTGELFF,TGTGCCAGCTCACCAAAACCGGGAACCGGGGAGCTGTTTTTT
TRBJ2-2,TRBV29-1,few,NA,CSVEEGRWTGELFF,TGCAGCGTTGAAGAGGGCCGGTGGACCGGGGAGCTGTTTTTT
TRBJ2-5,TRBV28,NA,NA,CASEASAETQYF,TGTGCCAGCGAGGCTAGCGCAGAGACCCAGTACTTC
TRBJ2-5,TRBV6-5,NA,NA,CASSYGTIRVSETQYF,TGTGCCAGCAGTTACGGCACCATCAGGGTTTCAGAGACCCAGTACTTC
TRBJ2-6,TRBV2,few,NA,CASRDRTAGANVLTF,TGTGCCAGCAGAGACCGGACAGCCGGGGCCAACGTCCTGACTTTC
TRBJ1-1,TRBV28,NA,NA,CASSLGATEAFF,TGTGCCAGCAGTCTTGGAGCCACTGAAGCTTTCTTT